A selection of T cell receptor beta chains follows, all from one sample in a study of blood T cell repertoires in COVID-19. The method was immunoSEQ multiplex PCR; TCRdb's version includes in-frame clones alone and lacks a portion of them. The sample lists 150,000 to 250,000 clones; about nine tenths were seen once. Sequencing was done on a sample of PBMCs or T cells enriched from blood (not recorded which). Every receptor here comes from a woman in her twenties or thirties who had recovered from COVID-19. The CDR3 runs from the conserved cysteine through the conserved F or W. Each record gives: CDR3 length, D gene, V gene, clone size, J gene, CDR3 protein, CDR3 DNA. D genes are given only for firm matches. Some rows have no size entry. The others give once, few or many, or a class for an expanded clone.

>14|TRBD2|TRBV6-5|-|TRBJ2-7
CASSLYSGKYEQYF
TGTGCCAGCAGTCTCTATAGCGGGAAGTACGAGCAGTACTTC
>18|-|TRBV4-3|-|TRBJ1-6
CASSQDRGGSSYNSPLHF
TGCGCCAGCAGCCAAGATCGTGGGGGGAGCTCCTATAATTCACCCCTCCACTTT
>12|-|TRBV19|-|TRBJ2-2
CASRIPTGELFF
TGTGCCTCCAGAATACCGACCGGGGAGCTGTTTTTT
>14|-|TRBV11-2|-|TRBJ2-1
CASSFLRSRNEQFF
TGTGCCAGCAGCTTCCTCCGCTCCAGGAATGAGCAGTTCTTC
>15|-|TRBV11-2|once|TRBJ1-5
CASSLEAGSNQPQHF
TGTGCCAGCAGCTTAGAGGCAGGGAGCAATCAGCCCCAGCATTTT
>16|-|TRBV6-2/TRBV6-3|once|TRBJ1-6
CASSSTGGSYNSPLHF
TGTGCCAGCAGTTCCACCGGGGGCTCCTATAATTCACCCCTCCACTTT
>16|TRBD1|TRBV24-1|-|TRBJ2-2
CATSGSGTAEAGELFF
TGTGCCACCAGTGGATCGGGGACAGCCGAGGCGGGGGAGCTGTTTTTT
>19|TRBD1|TRBV5-1|once|TRBJ1-6
CASSLARTGTGAYNSPLHF
TGCGCCAGCAGCTTGGCGCGGACCGGGACAGGCGCTTATAATTCACCCCTCCACTTT
>15|TRBD2|TRBV19|-|TRBJ2-6
CASRGGISGANVLTF
TGTGCCAGTAGGGGGGGGATCTCTGGGGCCAACGTCCTGACTTTC
>14|TRBD1|TRBV6-5|-|TRBJ1-2
CASSKGAYNYGYTF
TGTGCCAGCAGTAAGGGGGCCTATAACTATGGCTACACCTTC
>15|-|TRBV7-8|-|TRBJ2-4
CASSPEELAKNIQYF
TGTGCCAGCAGCCCAGAGGAACTAGCCAAAAACATTCAGTACTTC
>12|TRBD2|TRBV5-1|-|TRBJ2-1
CASSPGGNEQFF
TGCGCCAGCAGCCCGGGGGGGAATGAGCAGTTCTTC
>13|-|TRBV6-4|once|TRBJ1-6
CASSQEIMWPLHF
TGTGCCAGCAGTCAAGAGATAATGTGGCCCCTCCACTTT
>13|-|TRBV30|many|TRBJ1-5
CAWSTENLQPQHF
TGTGCCTGGAGTACAGAGAACCTTCAGCCCCAGCATTTT
>16|TRBD1|TRBV24-1|-|TRBJ2-6
CATSGQGALGANVLTF
TGTGCCACCAGTGGCCAGGGGGCGCTTGGGGCCAACGTCCTGACTTTC
>15|TRBD1|TRBV30|-|TRBJ2-7
CAWRMPGQGNYEQYF
TGTGCCTGGAGAATGCCCGGACAGGGGAATTACGAGCAGTACTTC
>16|-|TRBV25-1|-|TRBJ1-4
CASSGAGGATNEKLFF
TGTGCCAGCAGTGGGGCGGGCGGAGCAACTAATGAAAAACTGTTTTTT
>14|-|TRBV7-2|-|TRBJ2-5
CASSSTGFQETQYF
TGTGCCAGCAGCTCGACAGGCTTCCAAGAGACCCAGTACTTC
>13|-|TRBV29-1|once|TRBJ2-7
CSVEGGRTYEQYF
TGCAGCGTTGAAGGGGGCAGGACCTACGAGCAGTACTTC
>14|-|TRBV18|-|TRBJ1-2
CASSPPQGSHGYTF
TGTGCCAGCTCACCACCGCAGGGATCCCATGGCTACACCTTC
>15|-|TRBV12-5|-|TRBJ1-5
CASASPGFSNQPQHF
TGTGCTAGTGCCTCTCCAGGCTTTAGCAATCAGCCCCAGCATTTT
>15|TRBD1|TRBV19|-|TRBJ1-3
CASSATGGSGNTIYF
TGTGCCAGTAGTGCTACAGGGGGCTCTGGAAACACCATATATTTT
>15|-|TRBV27|-|TRBJ2-3
CASSSRQASTDTQYF
TGTGCCAGCAGTTCACGACAGGCTAGCACAGATACGCAGTATTTT
>15|-|TRBV18|-|TRBJ1-2
CASSSERIGAYGYTF
TGTGCCAGCTCATCAGAGCGAATAGGGGCCTATGGCTACACCTTC
>14|-|TRBV10-3|-|TRBJ1-2
CAISSPPSNYGYTF
TGTGCCATCAGTTCCCCCCCTAGTAACTATGGCTACACCTTC
>13|-|TRBV30|-|TRBJ1-1
CAWSGRTGSEAFF
TGTGCCTGGAGTGGAAGGACGGGAAGTGAAGCTTTCTTT
>17|TRBD2|TRBV11-3|-|TRBJ2-3
CASSSGSGGPTTDTQYF
TGTGCCAGCAGCTCAGGCAGCGGGGGCCCGACCACAGATACGCAGTATTTT
>13|-|TRBV7-9|-|TRBJ2-7
CASSFVSSYEQYF
TGTGCCAGCAGCTTCGTGAGCTCCTACGAGCAGTACTTC
>15|TRBD2|TRBV4-2|-|TRBJ2-7
CASSQLSGRAGEQYF
TGTGCCAGCAGCCAACTTAGCGGGAGGGCCGGGGAGCAGTACTTC
>15|-|TRBV23-1|-|TRBJ2-4
CASGPGPGAKNIQYF
TGCGCCAGCGGTCCGGGTCCAGGGGCCAAAAACATTCAGTACTTC
>16|TRBD2|TRBV4-2|-|TRBJ2-1
CASSHQIAGVADEQFF
TGTGCCAGCAGCCACCAAATAGCGGGAGTGGCGGATGAGCAGTTCTTC
>13|-|TRBV25-1|-|TRBJ1-1
CASSGRWNTEAFF
TGTGCCAGCAGTGGCCGGTGGAACACTGAAGCTTTCTTT
>15|-|TRBV7-2|-|TRBJ1-6
CASSLGSSYNSPLHF
TGTGCCAGCAGCTTAGGGAGCTCCTATAATTCACCCCTCCACTTT
>14|TRBD1|TRBV7-3|-|TRBJ1-1
CASSFGTGNTEAFF
TGTGCCAGCAGCTTTGGGACAGGGAACACTGAAGCTTTCTTT
>13|-|TRBV6-5|-|TRBJ1-2
CASSYKREGGYTF
TGTGCCAGCAGTTACAAACGGGAGGGTGGCTACACCTTC
>13|-|TRBV6-1|-|TRBJ1-6
CASSEAQGSPLHF
TGTGCCAGCAGTGAAGCGCAGGGATCACCCCTCCACTTT
>15|-|TRBV5-6|-|TRBJ1-2
CASSLEFLRNYGYTF
TGTGCCAGCAGCTTAGAGTTTCTCCGTAACTATGGCTACACCTTC
>12|-|TRBV2|once|TRBJ2-7
CASSVPGDEQYF
TGTGCCAGCAGCGTCCCGGGGGACGAGCAGTACTTC
>14|TRBD1|TRBV24-1|-|TRBJ2-1
CATSDFGQVNEQFF
TGTGCCACCAGTGATTTTGGACAGGTTAATGAGCAGTTCTTC
>12|-|TRBV9|-|TRBJ2-2
CASSPRRGELFF
TGTGCCAGCAGCCCGCGGAGGGGGGAGCTGTTTTTT
>16|-|TRBV4-2|-|TRBJ2-3
CASTPGGGSSTDTQYF
TGTGCCAGCACACCAGGTGGGGGGTCTAGCACAGATACGCAGTATTTT
>15|-|TRBV6-5|-|TRBJ2-5
CASSLWGGARETQYF
TGTGCCAGCAGTTTATGGGGTGGGGCGAGGGAGACCCAGTACTTC